The 29 T cell receptor beta chains listed next were all sequenced from one sample in a study of blood T cell repertoires in COVID-19. Clones were sequenced by immunoSEQ multiplex PCR, and TCRdb holds only the in-frame ones, with some missing. The sample includes more than 65,000 clones, roughly 85% of them seen just once. Sample: peripheral blood. These receptors originate from a woman aged 70-85 years with acute or convalescent COVID-19.

This clone was seen a handful of times. J is TRBJ2-5 and V is TRBV9, with a possible D match to TRBD1 (5 bases). Germline values: CDR1 SGDLS, CDR2 YYNGEE. The CDR3 runs 15 residues. With 4 bases removed from V and 1 base from J, the gap between germline ends came to 14 bases. For the CDR3, the DNA is TGTGCCAGCAGCCCGGGCAGGGCCCCCCAAGAGACCCAGTACTTC. This translates into CASSPGRAPQETQYF.

The chain is built from TRBV2 and TRBJ2-2; 10 bases match TRBD1. V lost 6 bases, J lost 5 bases, and 9 bases stayed unmatched. The V gene's germline CDR1 is SNHLY and CDR2 FYNNEI. The CDR3 contains 16 residues. CDR3 sequence: CASRPGTGEGTGELFF. The CDR3 bases are TGTGCCAGCAGGCCCGGGACAGGGGAGGGTACCGGGGAGCTGTTTTTT.

This clone has just a few counts. This rearrangement joins TRBV6-1 to TRBJ1-5; no clear D. Germline CDR1 reads MNHNS; CDR2 reads SASEGT. This CDR3 has 13 amino acids. The V gene lost 1 base and the J gene lost 11 bases, with 12 bases spanning the gap. The CDR3 loop reads CASSEERLRSQHF. The CDR3 DNA reads as TGTGCCAGCAGTGAAGAGAGGCTAAGGTCCCAGCATTTT.

This rearrangement joins TRBV29-1 to TRBJ2-1; 9 bases agree with TRBD2. The J segment lost 6 bases and the V segment lost 7 bases, leaving 4 bases of the junction unmatched. The CDR3 has 12 residues. Germline V gene lookup returns CDR1 SQVTM and CDR2 ANQGSEA. The CDR3 sequence: CSASTSGNEQFF. The CDR3 bases are TGCAGCGCTTCGACTAGCGGCAATGAGCAGTTCTTC.

The chain uses TRBV27 and TRBJ1-2; 9 nucleotides align to TRBD1. Germline V CDR1 and CDR2: MNHEY, SMNVEV (reference sequence). V lost 3 bases, J lost 5 bases, and 7 bases stayed unmatched. This CDR3 region has 15 residues. Written as DNA, the CDR3 is TGTGCCAGCAGTTTGACCGGGACAGGGACATATGGCTACACCTTC. This gives the protein CASSLTGTGTYGYTF.

This clone has a single count. This rearrangement joins TRBV4-1 to TRBJ2-7, with a possible D match to TRBD2 (6 bases). CDR1 MGHRA and CDR2 YSYEKL come from the germline V gene. This CDR3 contains 14 residues. V was shortened by 6 bases and J by 2 bases, with 14 bases between the two germline ends. CDR3 amino acids: CASRPGLLAYEQYF. As DNA, the CDR3 is TGCGCCAGCAGGCCGGGACTGCTAGCCTACGAGCAGTACTTC.

The genes are TRBV4-1 and TRBJ1-5, with D perhaps matching TRBD1 (5 bases). The CDR3 sequence is 15 residues long. The germline V gene encodes CDR1 MGHRA and CDR2 YSYEKL. The ends were cut back, 0 bases at V and 6 bases at J, with 12 bases in the middle. The CDR3 protein is CASSQDGKGFQPQHF. Written as DNA, the CDR3 is TGCGCCAGCAGCCAAGACGGTAAGGGGTTTCAGCCCCAGCATTTT.

This clone was detected only once. The rearrangement uses TRBV7-8 and TRBJ2-7; D is perhaps TRBD1 (5 bases). Looked up from germline, CDR1 is SGHVS and CDR2 is FQNEAQ. This CDR3 contains 13 residues. Between the trimmed V and J ends, which lost 9 bases and 0 bases, there was a span of 12 bases. CDR3 protein: CASRQTDSYEQYF. CDR3 coding DNA: TGTGCCAGTCGACAGACAGACTCCTACGAGCAGTACTTC.

The DNA of the CDR3 is TGTGCCAGTAGTATAGGAGCGGGCCCCACAGATACGCAGTATTTT. Its translation is CASSIGAGPTDTQYF. V usage is TRBV19 and J usage is TRBJ2-3; possible D gene TRBD2, 6 bases. V lost 1 base to trimming and J lost 2 bases, with 10 bases between them. The CDR3 consists of 15 residues. Germline CDR1 reads LNHDA; CDR2 reads SQIVND (reference sequence).

J is TRBJ2-1 and V is TRBV18; D is perhaps TRBD1 (5 bases). CDR1 and CDR2 (germline): KGHSH, LQKENI. This CDR3 region has 15 residues. V was pared by 2 bases and J by 8 bases, with 16 bases between. The CDR3 coding sequence is TGTGCCAGCTCACCATTTGGGGCCGACGGCGATGAGCAGTTCTTC. It is translated as CASSPFGADGDEQFF. The complete variable domain, with remaining parts taken from reference TRBV18 and TRBJ2-1, reads NAGVMQNPRHLVRRRGQEARLRCSPMKGHSHVYWYRQLPEEGLKFMVYLQKENIIDESGMPKERFSAEFPKEGPSILRIQQVVRGDSAAYFCASSPFGADGDEQFFGPGTRLTVL.

The rearrangement links TRBV28 to TRBJ2-1; 12 bases are a match to TRBD2. CDR3 length: 15 residues. The V gene end was trimmed by 8 bases and the J gene end by 6 bases; junction bases not matched to a gene: 8. In germline, CDR1 is MDHEN, CDR2 SYDVKM. CDR3 residues: CASGRLAGGVNEQFF. The CDR3 DNA sequence: TGTGCCAGCGGGAGGCTAGCGGGAGGGGTCAATGAGCAGTTCTTC.

The genes are TRBV2 and TRBJ1-5, with 7 positions matching TRBD1. This CDR3 is 14 amino acids long. Looked up from germline, CDR1 is SNHLY and CDR2 is FYNNEI. After removal of 4 bases from V and 4 bases from J, the junction contained 4 bases not matched to a gene. The CDR3 region is CASSGVQGNQPQHF. CDR3 nucleotides: TGTGCCAGCAGTGGGGTACAGGGGAATCAGCCCCAGCATTTT.

The rearrangement joins TRBV18 to TRBJ2-3; maybe TRBD1 (5 bases). The CDR3 has 15 residues. Per the germline V gene, CDR1 is KGHSH and CDR2 is LQKENI. The ends were cut back, 2 bases at V and 4 bases at J, with 13 bases in the middle. The CDR3 DNA reads TGTGCCAGCTCACCAAATCGGCAGGGCCCAGATACGCAGTATTTT. This translates into CASSPNRQGPDTQYF.

This sequence joins TRBV12-3 or TRBV12-4 and TRBJ2-5, with D hard to call. The CDR3 consists of 12 residues. Trimming cost V 5 bases and J 3 bases, with 7 bases left between them. The CDR3 DNA is TGTGCCAGCAGTGAGATAGAAGAGACCCAGTACTTC. Translating it yields CASSEIEETQYF.

The CDR3 is CASSIVDRDQPQHF. As DNA, the CDR3 is TGTGCCAGTAGTATAGTGGACAGGGATCAGCCCCAGCATTTT. The chain has TRBV19 and TRBJ1-5; 8 bases line up with TRBD1. Germline CDR1 and CDR2: LNHDA and SQIVND (reference sequence). The CDR3 is 14 residues long. V lost 1 base, J lost 5 bases, and 1 base stayed unmatched.

The chain combines TRBV5-1 with TRBJ2-1; D gene ambiguous. Germline CDR1 and CDR2: SGHRS and YFSETQ. The CDR3 totals 13 residues. V lost 6 bases and J lost 9, with 16 bases in between. The CDR3 sequence is CASNVLFSSEQFF. CDR3 sequence (DNA): TGCGCCAGCAATGTACTATTCAGCAGTGAGCAGTTCTTC.

The chain couples TRBV27 to TRBJ2-1; D might be TRBD2 (5 bases). The V end lost 4 bases, the J end lost 5 bases, and 15 bases lay between the germline ends. The CDR3 spans 15 residues. The germline CDR1 and CDR2 sequences are MNHEY and SMNVEV (reference sequence). CDR3 protein: CASSSEGKRNNEQFF. The CDR3 DNA reads as TGTGCCAGCAGTTCAGAGGGAAAACGAAACAATGAGCAGTTCTTC.

The gene calls are TRBV7-2 and TRBJ1-3, with D maybe TRBD1 (5 bases). The CDR3 is made up of 15 amino acids. V lost 6 bases, J lost 0 bases, and 12 bases lay in between. Germline V gene data show CDR1 as SGHTA and CDR2 as FQGNSA. CDR3 nucleotide sequence: TGTGCCAGCAGTCAACAGGAGACCTCTGGAAACACCATATATTTT. This codes for CASSQQETSGNTIYF.

This chain links TRBV3-1 (or the pseudogene TRBV3-2) with TRBJ2-2, with 7 bases identical to TRBD1. After removal of 2 bases from V and 4 bases from J, the junction contained 7 bases not matched to a gene. Germline V gene data show CDR1 as LGHDT and CDR2 as YNNKEL (reference sequence). This CDR3 is 16 amino acids long. DNA for the CDR3: TGTGCCAGCAGCCAAACTCTGACAGGGAGCACCGGGGAGCTGTTTTTT. Translation gives CASSQTLTGSTGELFF.

The V call is TRBV7-3, the J call TRBJ2-3, with 8 bases that match TRBD1. Trimming at V came to 5 bases and at J to 6 bases, leaving 7 bases not matched to a gene. This CDR3 has 14 amino acids. The V gene's germline CDR1 is SGHTA and CDR2 FQGTGA. For the CDR3, the DNA is TGTGCCAGCAGCCAGGGGGCAGTCCGGGATACGCAGTATTTT. Translation: CASSQGAVRDTQYF. Complete variable domain (other parts from reference TRBV7-3 and TRBJ2-3): GAGVSQTPSNKVTEKGKYVELRCDPISGHTALYWYRQSLGQGPEFLIYFQGTGAADDSGLPNDRFFAVRPEGSVSTLKIQRTERGDSAVYLCASSQGAVRDTQYFGPGTRLTVL.

The CDR3 DNA reads as TGTGCCAGCAGCTTAGAGTCCGGGACTTATCGGGGCGCTGGCCTCGGTGGCTACACCTTC. Translated, it gives CASSLESGTYRGAGLGGYTF. The rearrangement uses TRBV11-3 and TRBJ1-2, with a possible D match to TRBD1 (5 bases). V shed 0 bases and J shed 7 bases, with 30 bases lying between them. CDR3 length: 20 amino acids. Germline lookup yields CDR1 SGHNT and CDR2 YENEEA.

This rearrangement joins TRBV5-8 to TRBJ1-1, with TRBD1 matching 9 bases. After removal of 5 bases from V and 10 bases from J, the junction contained 12 bases not matched to a gene. Germline V lookup: CDR1 SGHTS, CDR2 YDEGEE. This CDR3 is 14 amino acids long. The CDR3 coding sequence is TGTGCCAGCAGGCAGGGACAGGGCGACTTAATAGCTTTCTTT. Protein: CASRQGQGDLIAFF.

The CDR3 sequence is CASSYSPGGSYNEQFF. The DNA for the CDR3 is TGTGCCAGCAGTTACAGTCCCGGGGGCTCCTACAATGAGCAGTTCTTC. This rearrangement joins TRBV6-2 or TRBV6-3 to TRBJ2-1; a possible D gene is TRBD2 (6 bases). CDR1 MNHEY and CDR2 SVGEGT come from the germline V gene. The V gene lost 2 bases and the J gene lost 0 bases, with 11 bases spanning the gap. There are 16 residues in the CDR3.

This clone appeared once. This chain links TRBV5-5 with TRBJ1-6; no reliable D call. Trimming removed 5 bases from V and 7 bases from J, with 13 bases in between. Germline V gene lookup returns CDR1 SGHKS and CDR2 YYEKEE (reference sequence). The CDR3 has 14 amino acids. CDR3 bases: TGTGCCAGCAGTGCGGACTTCGGGAATTCACCCCTCCACTTT. It yields the protein CASSADFGNSPLHF.

The chain employs TRBV21-1 and TRBJ1-2. TRBV21-1 is a pseudogene locus. This CDR3 region has 16 residues. The CDR3 here is CASSKERPGKDYGYTF. The CDR3 DNA reads as TGTGCCAGCAGCAAAGAGAGGCCGGGGAAGGACTATGGCTACACCTTC.

In the case of this clone: The junction differs from germline at one of its ends, possibly a read error. The CDR3 protein is CASSQGGDHRGMVF. The CDR3 coding sequence is TGTGCCAGCAGCCAAGGGGGTGACCACAGGGGTATGGTCTTC. The J gene is TRBJ2-1, the V gene TRBV4-2, with 7 bases identical to TRBD1. The CDR3 is 14 residues long. Looked up from germline, CDR1 is LGHNA and CDR2 is YNFKEQ.

Note on this clone: The junction and the germline gene differ at one end; a read error may be behind it. This chain links TRBV3-1 (or the pseudogene TRBV3-2) with TRBJ2-4, with no clear D. The germline CDR1 and CDR2 sequences are LGHDT and YNNKEL (reference sequence). The CDR3 runs to 14 residues. As DNA, the CDR3 is TGTGCCAGCAGCCCGCTATTTCGCAAAAGCATTCAGTACTTC. This encodes CASSPLFRKSIQYF.

The rearrangement links TRBV6-5 to TRBJ1-2; 7 bases are a match to TRBD1. The germline V gene encodes CDR1 MNHEY and CDR2 SVGAGI. The CDR3 length is 15 residues. V trimming: 5 bases; J trimming: 4 bases; junction bases outside the gene matches: 10. The CDR3 nucleotides are TGTGCCAGCAGTCCGGGGACAGCCAATTTCTATGGCTACACCTTC. Its translation: CASSPGTANFYGYTF.

The CDR3 sequence: CASSYSPGLDTRSSTGELFF. The CDR3 DNA reads TGCGCCAGCAGTTACTCTCCGGGACTAGATACGAGAAGTAGCACCGGGGAGCTGTTTTTT. The rearrangement joins TRBV5-1 to TRBJ2-2; 8 bases are a match to TRBD2. The J segment lost 4 bases and the V segment lost 5 bases, leaving 22 bases of the junction unmatched. The length of the CDR3 is 20 residues. Germline CDR1 reads SGHRS; CDR2 reads YFSETQ. The full variable domain, in which reference TRBV5-1 and TRBJ2-2 provide the parts outside the CDR3, is KAGVTQTPRYLIKTRGQQVTLSCSPISGHRSVSWYQQTPGQGLQFLFEYFSETQRNKGNFPGRFSGRQFSNSRSEMNVSTLELGDSALYLCASSYSPGLDTRSSTGELFFGEGSRLTVL.